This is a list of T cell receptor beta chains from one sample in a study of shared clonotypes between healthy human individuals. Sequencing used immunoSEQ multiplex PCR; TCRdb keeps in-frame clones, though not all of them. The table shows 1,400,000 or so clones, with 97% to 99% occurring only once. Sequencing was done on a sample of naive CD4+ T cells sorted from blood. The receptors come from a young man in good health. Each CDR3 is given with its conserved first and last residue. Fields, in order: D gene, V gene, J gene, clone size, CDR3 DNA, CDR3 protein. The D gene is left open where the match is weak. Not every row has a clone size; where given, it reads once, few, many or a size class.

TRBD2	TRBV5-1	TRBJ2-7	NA	TGCGCCAGCAGCTTTCTAGCGGGAGGTCCCTACGAGCAGTACTTC	CASSFLAGGPYEQYF
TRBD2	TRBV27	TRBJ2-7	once	TGTGCCAGCAGTCCTCGGACTAGCGGGAGGGCGTGGTACGAGCAGTACTTC	CASSPRTSGRAWYEQYF
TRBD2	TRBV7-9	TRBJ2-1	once	TGTGCCAGCAGCTTATTCCCTAGCGGGCCGAGAATGAATGAGCAGTTCTTC	CASSLFPSGPRMNEQFF
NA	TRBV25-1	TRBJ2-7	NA	TGTGCCAGCAGTGACGACAGCTACGAGCAGTACTTC	CASSDDSYEQYF
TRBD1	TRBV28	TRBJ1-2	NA	TGTGCCAGCCTAGAGGGGGCAGAGGTCTATGGCTACACCTTC	CASLEGAEVYGYTF
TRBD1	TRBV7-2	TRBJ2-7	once	TGTGCCAGCAGCCGGGACAGTTCCTCCTACGAGCAGTACTTC	CASSRDSSSYEQYF
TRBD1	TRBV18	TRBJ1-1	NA	TGTGCCAGCTCATCAGGGGGCGGGAGGTACACTGAAGCTTTCTTT	CASSSGGGRYTEAFF
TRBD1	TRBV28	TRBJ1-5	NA	TGTGCCAGCACCATAGACCCGGGACAGGGTAATCAGCCCCAGCATTTT	CASTIDPGQGNQPQHF
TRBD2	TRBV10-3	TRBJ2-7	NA	TGTGCCATCGGAGGGACTAGCGGGTACGAGCAGTACTTC	CAIGGTSGYEQYF
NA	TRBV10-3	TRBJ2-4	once	TGTGCCATCAGTGAGTCGAGGAGAGACAGAAACATTCAGTACTTC	CAISESRRDRNIQYF
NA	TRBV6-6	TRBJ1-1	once	TGTGCCAGCAGCCCCTCCCCGGGGAACACTGAAGCTTTCTTT	CASSPSPGNTEAFF
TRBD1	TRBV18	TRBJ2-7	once	TGTGCCAGCTCACCGCAGGGGGCTTCCTCCTACGAGCAGTACTTC	CASSPQGASSYEQYF
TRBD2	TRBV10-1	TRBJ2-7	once	TGCGCCAGCAGTGAGTCGGTAGGGACTAGCGGGAGGAACTACGAGCAGTACTTC	CASSESVGTSGRNYEQYF
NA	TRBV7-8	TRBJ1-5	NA	TGTGCCAGCAGCTTATTTGGGGGTGGGCAGTCTTACCAGCCCCAGCATTTT	CASSLFGGGQSYQPQHF
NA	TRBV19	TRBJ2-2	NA	TGTGCCAGTAGTATAGGCCCCGGGCGGTTTGGGGAGCTGTTTTTT	CASSIGPGRFGELFF
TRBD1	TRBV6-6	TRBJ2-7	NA	TGTGCCACCGCAGGGGGCAACTACGAGCAGTACTTC	CATAGGNYEQYF
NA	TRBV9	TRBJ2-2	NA	TGTGCCAGCAGCCCCGGACTACTCCTCACCGGGGAGCTGTTTTTT	CASSPGLLLTGELFF
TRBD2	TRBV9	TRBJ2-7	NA	TGTGCCAGCAGCGTAGCAGGCGGGGGCTACGAGCAGTACTTC	CASSVAGGGYEQYF
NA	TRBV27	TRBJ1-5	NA	TGTGCCAGCAGTTTAAGGAGTTTGAGTAATCAGCCCCAGCATTTT	CASSLRSLSNQPQHF
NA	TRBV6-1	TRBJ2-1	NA	TGTGCCAGCAGCTGGACAGAGATGTACAATGAGCAGTTCTTC	CASSWTEMYNEQFF
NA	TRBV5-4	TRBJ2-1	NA	TGTGCCAGCAGCCCCCGACAGAGCAATGAGCAGTTCTTC	CASSPRQSNEQFF
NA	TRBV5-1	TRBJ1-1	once	TGCGCCAGCAGTTTCGGACAGTACATGAACACTGAAGCTTTCTTT	CASSFGQYMNTEAFF
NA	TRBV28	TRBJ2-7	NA	TGTGCCAGCAGTTTTGTTTCGGACCCCAGAGGCTACGAGCAGTACTTC	CASSFVSDPRGYEQYF
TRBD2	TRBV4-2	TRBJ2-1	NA	TGTGCCAGCAGCCCGACTAGCGGGACCTACAATGAGCAGTTCTTC	CASSPTSGTYNEQFF
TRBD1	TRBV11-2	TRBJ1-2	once	TGTGCCAGCAGCTTATCGAGGACAGGGCTTATTTATGGCTACACCTTC	CASSLSRTGLIYGYTF
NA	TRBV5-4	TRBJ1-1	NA	TGTGCCAGCAGCTTAGGGGTACGGGAGTCGGAAGCTTTCTTT	CASSLGVRESEAFF
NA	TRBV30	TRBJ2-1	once	TGTGCCTGGAGTACTGCTGAGCAGTTCTTC	CAWSTAEQFF
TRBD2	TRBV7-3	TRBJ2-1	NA	TGTGCCAGCAGCTTCACCGGACTAGCGGAAATATACAATGAGCAGTTCTTC	CASSFTGLAEIYNEQFF
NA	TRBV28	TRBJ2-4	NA	TGTGCCAGCAGCTCCACACTAGCCAAAAACATTCAGTACTTC	CASSSTLAKNIQYF
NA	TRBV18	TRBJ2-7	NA	TGTGCCAGCTCACCAACCCTAGCGAACGAGCAGTACTTC	CASSPTLANEQYF
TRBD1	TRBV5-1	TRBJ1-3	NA	TGCGCCAGCAGCTTCGTACAGGGGGCGATTGGAAACACCATATATTTT	CASSFVQGAIGNTIYF
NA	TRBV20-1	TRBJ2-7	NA	TGCGGACCTAGAGGGGTCGACGAGCAGTACTTC	CGPRGVDEQYF
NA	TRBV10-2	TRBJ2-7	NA	TGCCCTCAGCAGTGGTTCTACGAGCAGTACTTC	CPQQWFYEQYF
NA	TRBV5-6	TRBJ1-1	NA	TGTGCCAGCAGTGGGGGGAACACTGAAGCTTTCTTT	CASSGGNTEAFF
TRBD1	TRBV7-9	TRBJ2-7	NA	TGTGCCAGCAGCATAGACAGGGGCTACGAGCAGTACTTC	CASSIDRGYEQYF
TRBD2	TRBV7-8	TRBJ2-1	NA	TGTGCCAGCAGCTTAGGGCTAGCGGGGGTCAATGAGCAGTTCTTC	CASSLGLAGVNEQFF
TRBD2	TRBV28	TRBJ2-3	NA	TGTGCCAGCAGCCCGGACGCAGGGACTAGCGGTTCCACAGATACGCAGTATTTT	CASSPDAGTSGSTDTQYF
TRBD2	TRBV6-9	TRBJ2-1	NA	TGTGCCAGCAGTCACGTGGCGGGAGTATGCAATGAGCAGTTCTTC	CASSHVAGVCNEQFF
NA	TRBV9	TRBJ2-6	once	TGTGCCAGCAGCGTCAGGACCGGGGCCAACGTCCTGACTTTC	CASSVRTGANVLTF
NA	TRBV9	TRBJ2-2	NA	TGTGCCGCAAGCACGGGAGTCGACACCGGGGAGCTGTTTTTT	CAASTGVDTGELFF
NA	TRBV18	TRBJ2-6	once	TGTGCCAGCTCCCGAACTTGGGGAAAAAGCTCTGGGGCCAACGTCCTGACTTTC	CASSRTWGKSSGANVLTF
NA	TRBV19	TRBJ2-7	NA	TGTGCCAGCTCCGGGACACACACCTACGAGCAGTACTTC	CASSGTHTYEQYF
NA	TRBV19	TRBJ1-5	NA	TGTGCCAGTAGTCTATCAGGGGATCAGCCCCAGCATTTT	CASSLSGDQPQHF
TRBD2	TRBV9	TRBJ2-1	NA	TGTGCCAGCAGCGCGTGGACTAGCGGGAGAGTTGAGCAGTTCTTC	CASSAWTSGRVEQFF
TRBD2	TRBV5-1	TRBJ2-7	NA	TGCGCCAGCAGCTTGGCGGTACTTTCTAGCGGATCAGGCGAGCAGTACTTC	CASSLAVLSSGSGEQYF
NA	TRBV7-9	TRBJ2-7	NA	TGTGCCAGCAGCTTAGTCACTTCATTTAGCTCCTACGAGCAGTACTTC	CASSLVTSFSSYEQYF
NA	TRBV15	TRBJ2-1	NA	TGTGCCACCAGCGCCCGGGACAAATACAATGAGCAGTTCTTC	CATSARDKYNEQFF
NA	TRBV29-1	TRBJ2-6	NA	TGCAGCGTAGGGGTACTGCCCTCTGGGGCCAACGTCCTGACTTTC	CSVGVLPSGANVLTF
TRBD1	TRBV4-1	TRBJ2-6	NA	TGCGCCAGCAGCCAAGATTTTCTGTTTGGGCAGGGGGCTGGGGCCAACGTCCTGACTTTC	CASSQDFLFGQGAGANVLTF
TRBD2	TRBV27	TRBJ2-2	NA	TGTGCCAGCAGTTCAAGTAGCGGGCGCCACCGGGAGCTGTTTTTT	CASSSSSGRHRELFF
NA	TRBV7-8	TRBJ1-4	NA	TGTGCCAGCAGCCCAATCACTAATGAAAAACTGTTTTTT	CASSPITNEKLFF
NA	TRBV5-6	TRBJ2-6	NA	TGTGCCAGCAGCTTGACGGTTCTCTCTGGGGCCAACGTCCTGACTTTC	CASSLTVLSGANVLTF
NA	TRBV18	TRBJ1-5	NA	TGTGCCAGCTCACCGGGAGTCGGCAATCAGCCCCAGCATTTT	CASSPGVGNQPQHF
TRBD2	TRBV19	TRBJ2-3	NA	TGTGCCAGTAGTATAGAACCCACGGGGGGTAGAGATACGCAGTATTTT	CASSIEPTGGRDTQYF
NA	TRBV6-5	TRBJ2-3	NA	TGTGCCAGCAGTTACGGGGGCCATACGCAGTATTTT	CASSYGGHTQYF
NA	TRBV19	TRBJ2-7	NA	TGTGCCAGTAGTCGCTTAACCTTTTACGAGCAGTACTTC	CASSRLTFYEQYF
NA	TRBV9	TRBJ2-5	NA	TGTGCCAGCAGCGTAGGCTCAGGGAAGCTAGAGACCCAGTACTTC	CASSVGSGKLETQYF
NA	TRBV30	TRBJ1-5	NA	TGTGCCTGGAGTGTGACCGGGGTGGGTCAGCCCCAGCATTTT	CAWSVTGVGQPQHF
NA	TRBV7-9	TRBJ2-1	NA	TGTGCCAGCAGCCCCAGAAGGGAGTCCTACAATGAGCAGTTCTTC	CASSPRRESYNEQFF